These T cell receptor beta chains were read from a single sample in a study of blood T cell repertoires in COVID-19. Here immunoSEQ multiplex PCR was the method, and the copy in TCRdb shows in-frame clones only, minus some. In the table there are some 260,000 clones, more than 85% of which are singletons. Material for sequencing was PBMCs or T cells enriched from blood (not recorded which). These receptors were obtained from a middle-aged man who had recovered from COVID-19. Each CDR3 is given with its conserved first and last residue.

j_gene | v_gene | CDR3aa
TRBJ2-1 | TRBV20-1 | CSASKQGVDNEQFF
TRBJ2-1 | TRBV12-3/TRBV12-4 | CASSSFEAGEQFF
TRBJ2-1 | TRBV24-1 | CATSESGTGFNEQFF
TRBJ1-1 | TRBV5-5 | CASSFPGGWTTEAFF
TRBJ2-3 | TRBV9 | CASSETSGRIPTDTQYF
TRBJ2-3 | TRBV27 | CASSYRGGLIDTQYF
TRBJ2-2 | TRBV2 | CASSGPGAGTGELFF
TRBJ1-1 | TRBV2 | CASSEVPGDTEAFF
TRBJ1-3 | TRBV30 | CAWSLQGNSGNTIYF
TRBJ2-1 | TRBV11-2 | CASSLFGTGFNNEQFF
TRBJ2-5 | TRBV11-2 | CASSLEAGFQYF
TRBJ2-1 | TRBV28 | CASRYYNEQFF
TRBJ2-7 | TRBV5-8 | CASSVETGISYEQYF
TRBJ1-2 | TRBV6-5 | CASSHRGGGYTF
TRBJ2-1 | TRBV9 | CASSSHHYEQFF
TRBJ1-2 | TRBV27 | CATSDASAGVGNYGYTF
TRBJ2-7 | TRBV11-2 | CASSAGLGLLGEQYF
TRBJ1-2 | TRBV7-2 | CASSLATGGYGYTF
TRBJ2-7 | TRBV30 | CAWRRIDRDPSWEQYF
TRBJ2-7 | TRBV21-1 | CASSRRDRGDDGEQYF
TRBJ1-5 | TRBV4-1 | CASSQVGQGNQPQHF
TRBJ2-7 | TRBV4-1 | CASSQGTGGRSYEQYF
TRBJ1-1 | TRBV7-9 | CASSFTGAVLNTEAFF
TRBJ1-1 | TRBV6-5 | CASSYGPERNTEAFF
TRBJ1-6 | TRBV27 | CASSFRGVAYNSPLHF
TRBJ2-3 | TRBV6-1 | CASSRDGGLDTQYF
TRBJ2-7 | TRBV28 | CASSFPTTGSYEQYF
TRBJ1-1 | TRBV6-2/TRBV6-3 | CASSYSTVNTEAFF
TRBJ2-3 | TRBV27 | CASSLSIWDRSTDTQYF
TRBJ2-7 | TRBV7-9 | CASSPGLAGVSIYEQYF
TRBJ2-5 | TRBV6-6 | CASSTTTSGSGETQYF
TRBJ2-1 | TRBV4-3 | CASSPGTSGSSYNEQFF
TRBJ1-2 | TRBV24-1 | CATSDPGQGHYGYTF
TRBJ2-7 | TRBV29-1 | CSSADSPSSYEQYF
TRBJ2-7 | TRBV7-9 | CASSQDYREQYF
TRBJ2-5 | TRBV6-6 | CASSHRLAGGGETQYF
TRBJ1-1 | TRBV7-3 | CASSLFQAGMNTEAFF
TRBJ2-1 | TRBV23-1 | CASTRTGGEPCSYNEQFF
TRBJ1-3 | TRBV19 | CASSAGDEHSGNTIYF
TRBJ1-2 | TRBV11-2 | CASSLDRQGDYGYTF
TRBJ2-2 | TRBV6-5 | CASNSGLNTGELFF
TRBJ2-7 | TRBV9 | CASSPGVYPGEQYF
TRBJ2-7 | TRBV19 | CASSIDSGTGDLFYEQYF
TRBJ2-7 | TRBV29-1 | CSVRPGGSYEQYF
TRBJ2-7 | TRBV28 | CASSPGGTYEQYF
TRBJ1-3 | TRBV3-1/TRBV3-2 | CASSQESRGGNTIYF
TRBJ2-5 | TRBV7-3 | CASSLGRAAETQYF
TRBJ2-3 | TRBV10-1 | CASSERSGKGTDTQYF
TRBJ1-1 | TRBV6-5 | CASSYRGSNTEAFF
TRBJ2-1 | TRBV11-2 | CASSLGGVSHEQFF
TRBJ1-3 | TRBV2 | CASRRLSSGNTIYF
TRBJ1-3 | TRBV6-1 | CASSAGRNGQFGNTIYF
TRBJ1-5 | TRBV3-1/TRBV3-2 | CASSQGLRGQPQHF
TRBJ1-4 | TRBV25-1 | CASSQTGFGEKLFF
TRBJ2-3 | TRBV9 | CASSFNSGGGDTQYF
TRBJ1-4 | TRBV9 | CASSTRTGETEKLFF
TRBJ2-1 | TRBV29-1 | CSAKQNNEQFF
TRBJ2-1 | TRBV9 | CASSVGDYPYNEQFF